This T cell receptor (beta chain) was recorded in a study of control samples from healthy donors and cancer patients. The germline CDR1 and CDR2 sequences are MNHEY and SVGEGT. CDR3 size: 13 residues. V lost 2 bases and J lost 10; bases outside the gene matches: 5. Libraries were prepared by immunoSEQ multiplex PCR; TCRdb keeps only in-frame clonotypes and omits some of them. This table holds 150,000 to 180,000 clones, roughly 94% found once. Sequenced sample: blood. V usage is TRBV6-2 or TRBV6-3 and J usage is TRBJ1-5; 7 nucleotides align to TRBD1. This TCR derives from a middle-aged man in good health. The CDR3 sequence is CASSYDRVSPQHF. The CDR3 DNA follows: TGTGCCAGCAGTTACGACAGGGTGTCACCCCAGCATTTT.